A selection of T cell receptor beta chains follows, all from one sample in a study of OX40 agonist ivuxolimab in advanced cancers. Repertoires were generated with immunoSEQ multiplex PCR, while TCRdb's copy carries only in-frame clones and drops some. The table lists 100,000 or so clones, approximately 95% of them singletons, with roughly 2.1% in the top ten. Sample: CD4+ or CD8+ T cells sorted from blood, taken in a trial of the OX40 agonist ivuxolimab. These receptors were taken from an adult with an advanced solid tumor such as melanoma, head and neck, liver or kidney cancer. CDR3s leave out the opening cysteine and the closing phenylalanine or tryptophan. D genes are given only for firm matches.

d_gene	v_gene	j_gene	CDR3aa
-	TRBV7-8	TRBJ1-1	ASSLDLEGRGPNTEAF
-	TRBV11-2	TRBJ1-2	ASSPMTSYGYT
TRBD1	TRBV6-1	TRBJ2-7	ATFSRDRGSYEQY
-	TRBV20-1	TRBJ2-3	SEGSTDTQY
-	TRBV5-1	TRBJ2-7	ASSPGFGGRSYEQY
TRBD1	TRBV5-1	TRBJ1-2	ASSELARGGGYT
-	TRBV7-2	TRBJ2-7	ASSTGPEADEQY
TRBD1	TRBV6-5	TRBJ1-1	ASSYSTGYDTEAF
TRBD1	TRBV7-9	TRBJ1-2	ASSLGRGQGSYGYT
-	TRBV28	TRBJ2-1	ASSLSGGLSYNEQF
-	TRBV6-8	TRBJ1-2	ASSYAGSYGYT
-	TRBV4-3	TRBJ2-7	ASSQDGRSYEQY
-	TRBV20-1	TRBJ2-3	SAGGGTQY
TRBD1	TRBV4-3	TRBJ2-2	ASSQARTGANTGELF
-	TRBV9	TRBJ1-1	ASSRMGTEAF
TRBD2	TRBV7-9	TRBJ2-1	ASSFGPSGSYNEQF
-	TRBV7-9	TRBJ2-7	ASSFGESSYEQY
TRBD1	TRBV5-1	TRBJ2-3	ASSPGTGAADTQY